The entry that follows covers one TCR beta chain sequence. No antigen is known for it. Trimming removed 2 bases at V and 7 bases at J, with 12 bases between. CDR1 is MDHEN, CDR2 SYDVKM, per germline. The CDR3 consists of 14 residues. The data are from a study of T-cell memory formation after mild COVID-19. Overall study findings and caveats: Memory sampled before infection contained some responding clones, suggesting cross-reactive memory joined. From day 15 to 85, contracting clones were balanced between CD4 and CD8, whereas later expanders leaned toward CD4+. The second-wave clones peaking on day 37 were not confirmed as SARS-CoV-2-specific.

MiXCR, applied by TCRdb to the 5' RACE reads, yields one record per CDR3 protein. The sample includes 65,000 to 100,000 distinct CDR3 sequences, roughly 12% seen only once; the top ten take about 40%. Sequenced sample: PBMCs or a T cell subset sorted from them (not recorded which). The genes are TRBV28 and TRBJ1-5, with D possibly TRBD1 on 6 matching bases. This clonotype was sampled from a man aged 18 to 29 who had mild COVID-19 (a few samples of this study predate the infection). Cell type and time point are not known. The CDR3 DNA is TGTGCCAGCAGTTTAGCAGGGGCGGGGCAGCCCCAGCATTTT. Its protein product is CASSLAGAGQPQHF.